This TCR beta chain was sequenced in a study of response to subunit inactivated influenza vaccine. Comments on this clonotype: The antigen is unknown.

TCRdb fed the RT-PCR reads into MiXCR, producing one record per CDR3 protein. The profile shows 600,000 to 850,000 distinct CDR3 sequences, around 15% of them singletons. From germline, CDR1 is MNHEY and CDR2 SVGEGT. The CDR3 loop spans 14 amino acids. V lost 6 bases and J lost 8, with 17 bases in between. Overall study findings and caveats: The authors suggested that every seasonal influenza vaccination recruits few new T cells.

The source was PBMCs from blood, collected roughly 15 days before vaccination. The genes are TRBV6-2 or TRBV6-3 and TRBJ1-5, with D possibly TRBD1 on 5 matching bases. This receptor was identified in a man aged 50 to 60 who received an inactivated influenza vaccine. Here the CDR3 reads CASSPVRGMEPQHF. As DNA, the CDR3 is TGTGCCAGCAGCCCCGTTAGGGGCATGGAGCCCCAGCATTTT.